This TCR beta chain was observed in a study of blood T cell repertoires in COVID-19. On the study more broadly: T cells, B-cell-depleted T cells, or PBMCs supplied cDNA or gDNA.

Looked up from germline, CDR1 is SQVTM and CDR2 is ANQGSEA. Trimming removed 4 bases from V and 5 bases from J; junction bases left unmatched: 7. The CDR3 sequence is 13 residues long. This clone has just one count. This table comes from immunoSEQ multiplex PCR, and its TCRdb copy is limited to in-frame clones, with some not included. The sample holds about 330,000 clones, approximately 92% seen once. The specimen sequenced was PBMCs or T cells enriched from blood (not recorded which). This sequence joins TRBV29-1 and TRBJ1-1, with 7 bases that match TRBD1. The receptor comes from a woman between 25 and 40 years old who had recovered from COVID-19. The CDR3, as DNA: TGCAGCGTTGTGGCAGGGGGAGAAACTGAAGCTTTCTTT. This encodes CSVVAGGETEAFF.